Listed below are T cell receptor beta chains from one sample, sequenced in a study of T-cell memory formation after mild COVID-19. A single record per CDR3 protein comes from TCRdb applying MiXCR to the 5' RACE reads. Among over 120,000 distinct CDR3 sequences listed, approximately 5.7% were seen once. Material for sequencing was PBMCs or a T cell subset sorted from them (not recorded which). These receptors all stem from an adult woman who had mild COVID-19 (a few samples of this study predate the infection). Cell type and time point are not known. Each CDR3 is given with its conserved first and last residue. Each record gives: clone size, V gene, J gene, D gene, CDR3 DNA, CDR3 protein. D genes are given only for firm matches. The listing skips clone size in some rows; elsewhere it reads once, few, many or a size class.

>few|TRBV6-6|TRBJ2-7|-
TGTGCCAGCAGTCCCTACGTAATGGCAGGTTCCTCCTACGAGCAGTACTTC
CASSPYVMAGSSYEQYF
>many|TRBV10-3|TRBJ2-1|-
TGTGCCATCAGTGCGCCGGACGCGCCCAGCTCCTACAATGAGCAGTTCTTC
CAISAPDAPSSYNEQFF
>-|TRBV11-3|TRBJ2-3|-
TGTGCCAGCAGCCCGGGAGAGGCAGATACGCAGTATTTT
CASSPGEADTQYF
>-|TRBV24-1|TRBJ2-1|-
TGTGCCACCAGGCCGGCGGCGGGGAGTGAGCAGTTCTTC
CATRPAAGSEQFF
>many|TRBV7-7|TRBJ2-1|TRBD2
TGTGCCAGCAGTGAGACAGCGGGGAGCTCCTACAATGAGCAGTTCTTC
CASSETAGSSYNEQFF
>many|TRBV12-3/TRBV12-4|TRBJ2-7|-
TGTGCCAGCAGTACAAACTACCGGGACCGCCCCTACGAGCAGTACTTC
CASSTNYRDRPYEQYF
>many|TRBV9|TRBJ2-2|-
TGTGCCAGCAGCGTAGGTGGGGTTTCCACCGGGGAGCTGTTTTTT
CASSVGGVSTGELFF
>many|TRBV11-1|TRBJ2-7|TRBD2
TGTGCCAGCAGCTTCGAAGCGGGAGGGGCGCCCACTGACGAGCAGTACTTC
CASSFEAGGAPTDEQYF
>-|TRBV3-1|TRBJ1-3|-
TGTGCCAGCAGCCAACGTAGTCTTGGGGCAGGGCCTGGAAACACCATATATTTT
CASSQRSLGAGPGNTIYF
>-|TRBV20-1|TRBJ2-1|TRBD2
TGCAGTGCCAGAGCCCTAGCGGGACCCTACAATGAGCAGTTCTTC
CSARALAGPYNEQFF
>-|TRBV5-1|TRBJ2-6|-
TGCGCCAGCAGCGAGCAGGGACGCGGGGCCAACGTCCTGACTTTC
CASSEQGRGANVLTF